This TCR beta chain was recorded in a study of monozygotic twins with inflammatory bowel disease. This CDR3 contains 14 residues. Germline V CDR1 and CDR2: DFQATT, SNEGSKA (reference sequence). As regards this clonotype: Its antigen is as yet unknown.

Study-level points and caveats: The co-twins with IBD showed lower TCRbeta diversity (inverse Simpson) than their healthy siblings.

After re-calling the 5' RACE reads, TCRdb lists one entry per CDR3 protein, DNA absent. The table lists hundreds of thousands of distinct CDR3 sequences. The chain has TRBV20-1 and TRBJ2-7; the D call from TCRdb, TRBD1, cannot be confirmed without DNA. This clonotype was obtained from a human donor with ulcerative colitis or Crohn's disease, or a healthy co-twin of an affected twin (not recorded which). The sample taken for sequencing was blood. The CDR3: CSASGTQKAYEQYF.